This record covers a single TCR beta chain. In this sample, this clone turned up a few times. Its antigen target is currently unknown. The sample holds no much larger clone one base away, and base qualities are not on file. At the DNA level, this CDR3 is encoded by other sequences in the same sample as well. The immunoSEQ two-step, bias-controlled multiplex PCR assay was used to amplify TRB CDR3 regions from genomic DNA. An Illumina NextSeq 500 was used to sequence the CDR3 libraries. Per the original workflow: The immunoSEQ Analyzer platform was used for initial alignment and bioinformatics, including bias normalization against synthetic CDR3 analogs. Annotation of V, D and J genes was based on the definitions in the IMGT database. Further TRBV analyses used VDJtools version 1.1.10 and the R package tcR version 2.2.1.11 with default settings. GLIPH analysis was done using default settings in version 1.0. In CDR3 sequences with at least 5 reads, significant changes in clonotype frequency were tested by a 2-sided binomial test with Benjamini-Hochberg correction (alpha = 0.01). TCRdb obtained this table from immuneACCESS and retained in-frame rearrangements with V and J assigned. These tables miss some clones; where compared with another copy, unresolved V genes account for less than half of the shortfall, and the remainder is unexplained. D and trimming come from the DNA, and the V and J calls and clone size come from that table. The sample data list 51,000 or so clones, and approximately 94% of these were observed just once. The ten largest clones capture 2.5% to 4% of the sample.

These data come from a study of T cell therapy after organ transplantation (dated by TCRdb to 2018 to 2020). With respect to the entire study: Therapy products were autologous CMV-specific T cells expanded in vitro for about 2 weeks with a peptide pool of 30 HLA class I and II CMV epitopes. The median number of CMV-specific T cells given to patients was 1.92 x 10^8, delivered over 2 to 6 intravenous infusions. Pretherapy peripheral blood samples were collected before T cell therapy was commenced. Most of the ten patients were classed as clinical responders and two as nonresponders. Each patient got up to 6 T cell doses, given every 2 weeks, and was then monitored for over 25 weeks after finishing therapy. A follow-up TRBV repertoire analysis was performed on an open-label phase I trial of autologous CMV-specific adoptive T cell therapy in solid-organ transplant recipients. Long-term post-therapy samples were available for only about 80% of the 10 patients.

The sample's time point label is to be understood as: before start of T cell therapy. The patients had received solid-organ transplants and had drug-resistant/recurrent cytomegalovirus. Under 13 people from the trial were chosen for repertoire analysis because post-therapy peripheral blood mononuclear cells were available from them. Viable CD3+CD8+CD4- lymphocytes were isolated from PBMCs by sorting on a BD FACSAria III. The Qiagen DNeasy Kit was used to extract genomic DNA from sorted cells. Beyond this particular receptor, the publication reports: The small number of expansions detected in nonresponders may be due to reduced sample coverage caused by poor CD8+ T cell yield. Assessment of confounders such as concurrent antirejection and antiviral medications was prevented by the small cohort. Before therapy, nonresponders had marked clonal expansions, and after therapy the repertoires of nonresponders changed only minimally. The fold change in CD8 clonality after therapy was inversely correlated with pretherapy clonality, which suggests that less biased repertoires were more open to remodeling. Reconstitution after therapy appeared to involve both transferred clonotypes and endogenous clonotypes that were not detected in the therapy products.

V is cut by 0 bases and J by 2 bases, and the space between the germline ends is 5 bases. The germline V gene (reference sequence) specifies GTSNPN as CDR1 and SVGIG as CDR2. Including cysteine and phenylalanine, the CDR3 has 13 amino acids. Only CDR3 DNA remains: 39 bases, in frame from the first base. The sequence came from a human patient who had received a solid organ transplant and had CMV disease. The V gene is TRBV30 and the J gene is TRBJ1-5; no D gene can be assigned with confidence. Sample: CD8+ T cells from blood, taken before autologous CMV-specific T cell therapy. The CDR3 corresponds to CAWSVEGNQPQHF. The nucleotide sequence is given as TGTGCCTGGAGTGTAGAGGGCAATCAGCCCCAGCATTTT.